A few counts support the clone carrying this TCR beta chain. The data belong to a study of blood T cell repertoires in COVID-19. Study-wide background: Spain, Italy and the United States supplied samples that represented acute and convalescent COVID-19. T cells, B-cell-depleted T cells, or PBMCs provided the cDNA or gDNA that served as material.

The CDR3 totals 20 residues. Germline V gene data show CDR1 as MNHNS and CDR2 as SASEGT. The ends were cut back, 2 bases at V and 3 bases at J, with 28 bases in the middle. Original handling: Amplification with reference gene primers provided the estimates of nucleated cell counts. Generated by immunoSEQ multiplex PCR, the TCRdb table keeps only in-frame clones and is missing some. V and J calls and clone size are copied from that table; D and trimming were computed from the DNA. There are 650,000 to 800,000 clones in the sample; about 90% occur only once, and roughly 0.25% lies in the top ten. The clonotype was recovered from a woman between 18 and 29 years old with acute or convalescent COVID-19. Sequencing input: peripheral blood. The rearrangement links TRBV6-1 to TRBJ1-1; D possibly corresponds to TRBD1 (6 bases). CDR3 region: CASSEWPLGPVQGSDTEAFF. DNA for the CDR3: TGTGCCAGCAGTGAATGGCCCCTAGGACCTGTCCAGGGGAGTGACACTGAAGCTTTCTTT.